These 26 T cell receptor beta chains came from one sample sequenced in a study of CD8+CD57+ T cells in acquired aplastic anemia. The template used for profiling TCR beta VDJ and CDR3 was genomic DNA. TCRdb re-analysed the reads in MiXCR, keeping a single row per CDR3 protein. The sample lists 150,000 to 200,000 distinct CDR3 sequences; more than 45% were seen once. CD8+CD57+ cell expansion had been shown by flow cytometry in patients chosen for sequencing. Sequenced material: sorted CD4+, CD8+, or CD8+CD57+ T cells (not recorded which) from PBMCs. The receptors here all came from a human donor with aplastic anemia.

This clonotype was observed a few times. The chain couples TRBV2 to TRBJ2-1, with D perhaps matching TRBD2 (7 bases). Trimming left V 6 bases short and J 12 bases short, with 18 bases between. This CDR3 is built from 13 residues. In germline, CDR1 is SNHLY, CDR2 FYNNEI. CDR3 DNA sequence: TGTGCCAGCAGCCTCAGGGAAAGGGGGGGGCAGTTCTTC. This encodes CASSLRERGGQFF.

As regards this clonotype: Compared with germline, one end of the junction differs, possibly owing to a read error. The V call is TRBV25-1, the J call TRBJ2-7, with 9 bases fitting TRBD1. Germline assignment: CDR1 MGHDK and CDR2 SYGVNS. This CDR3 spans 15 amino acids. The CDR3 loop is CASGEQGARTGELYF. In nucleotides, the CDR3 is TGTGCCAGCGGGGAACAGGGGGCGCGAACCGGGGAGCTGTACTTC.

The chain recombines TRBV10-3 with TRBJ1-2; tentative D call: TRBD1 (6 bases). The CDR3 is 15 residues long. V was cut by 3 bases and J by 2 bases, with 13 bases left in between. CDR1 is ENHRY and CDR2 is SYGVKD in the germline V gene. This chain's CDR3 is CAISETDRPNYGYTF. Here the CDR3 DNA reads TGTGCCATCAGTGAAACGGACAGACCCAACTATGGCTACACCTTC.

This clonotype showed up many times. The V and J genes are TRBV7-2 and TRBJ1-1; a weak D match, TRBD1 (5 bases). Germline V gives CDR1 SGHTA, CDR2 FQGNSA. V was shortened by 5 bases and J by 0 bases, with 13 bases between the two germline ends. The CDR3 is 15 residues long. CDR3 coding DNA: TGTGCCAGCAGCACACGACAGCGTCTGAACACTGAAGCTTTCTTT. Translating gives CASSTRQRLNTEAFF.

The chain links TRBV19 to TRBJ1-2; no definite D call. With 7 bases removed from V and 5 bases from J, the gap between germline ends came to 11 bases. CDR1 LNHDA and CDR2 SQIVND come from the germline V gene (reference sequence). The CDR3 has 12 residues. CDR3 amino acids: CASTKSEYGYTF. CDR3 bases: TGTGCCAGTACCAAAAGCGAGTATGGCTACACCTTC.

This clonotype occurred many times. This chain uses TRBV7-2 with TRBJ1-5; no definite D call. Per the germline V gene, CDR1 is SGHTA and CDR2 is FQGNSA. CDR3 length: 14 amino acids. Trimming removed 1 base at V and 7 bases at J, with 11 bases between. CDR3 amino acids: CASSLEVGVQPQHF. CDR3 sequence (DNA): TGTGCCAGCAGCTTAGAAGTTGGGGTCCAGCCCCAGCATTTT. Filled out from reference TRBV7-2 and TRBJ1-5, the complete variable domain reads GAGVSQSPSNKVTEKGKDVELRCDPISGHTALYWYRQSLGQGLEFLIYFQGNSAPDKSGLPSDRFSAERTGGSVSTLTIQRTQQEDSAVYLCASSLEVGVQPQHFGDGTRLSIL.

The table lists this clonotype with many counts. The chain links TRBV25-1 to TRBJ1-2; D not certain. The ends were cut back, 7 bases at V and 0 bases at J, with 6 bases in the middle. The CDR3 extends over 12 amino acids. From germline, CDR1 is MGHDK and CDR2 SYGVNS. The CDR3 DNA is TGTGCCAGCATGGAAGCTAACTATGGCTACACCTTC. Its translation is CASMEANYGYTF.

This clonotype was picked up many times. V and J are TRBV6-5 and TRBJ1-1; 8 bases match TRBD1. V was pared by 0 bases and J by 2 bases, with 2 bases of the junction left unmatched. The CDR3 runs to 15 residues. Germline CDR1 MNHEY, CDR2 SVGAGI. CDR3 DNA sequence: TGTGCCAGCAGTTACTCGGACAGGGCTAACACTGAAGCTTTCTTT. Translating gives CASSYSDRANTEAFF.

Notes on this clonotype: This may be a read error, as it is one base from a much larger clone. The chain is built from TRBV11-3 and TRBJ1-4; D remains unclear. The length of the CDR3 is 14 residues. Germline V gene data show CDR1 as SGHNT and CDR2 as YENEEA. CDR3 loop: CTSSLGLGGEKLFF. In nucleotides, the CDR3 is TGTACCAGCAGCTTGGGCCTGGGTGGTGAAAAACTGTTTTTT.

The chain couples TRBV25-1 to TRBJ2-5; either TRBD1 or TRBD2 may fit D (5 bases each). In germline, CDR1 is MGHDK, CDR2 SYGVNS. This CDR3 contains 12 residues. The V end lost 8 bases, the J end lost 5 bases, and 12 bases lay between the germline ends. CDR3 in DNA: TGTGCCAGCGAGAGGGGAAGGGAGACCCAGTACTTC. Translation: CASERGRETQYF.

Note on this clonotype: A single base separates this from a much larger clone, so it may be a read error. The conserved closing phenylalanine or tryptophan is absent in this CDR3, likely reflecting a read error. The chain couples TRBV2 to TRBJ1-5, with 9 bases identical to TRBD1. This CDR3 is built from 14 residues. The V and J ends lost 8 bases and 3 bases, in that order; junction bases with no gene match: 5. CDR1 is SNHLY, CDR2 FYNNEI, per germline. Here the CDR3 DNA reads TGTGCCAGCGGAGGACAGGGGAACAATCAGCCCCAGCATTCT. It is translated as CASGGQGNNQPQHS.

This clonotype has at least ten counts. The chain joins TRBV20-1 to TRBJ1-2; D might be TRBD1 (5 bases). This CDR3 comprises 12 residues. Trimming took off 4 bases at V and 2 bases at J, with 8 bases between the two ends. Germline assignment: CDR1 DFQATT and CDR2 SNEGSKA (reference sequence). CDR3 protein: CSATGRNYGYTF. The CDR3 DNA is TGCAGTGCTACAGGGAGGAACTATGGCTACACCTTC.

This clonotype was detected many times. The chain has TRBV27 and TRBJ2-7; D perhaps matches TRBD1 (7 bases). V was pared by 6 bases and J by 2 bases, with 11 bases between. The germline V gene encodes CDR1 MNHEY and CDR2 SMNVEV (reference sequence). The CDR3 consists of 13 residues. CDR3 protein: CASRRDSTYEQYF. The DNA of the CDR3 is TGTGCCAGCAGGCGGGACAGTACCTACGAGCAGTACTTC.

This clonotype was seen repeatedly, ten times or more. In DNA form, the CDR3 reads TGCGCCAGCAGCTACAAACTATCGGGACCTCACTCTGGAAACACCATATATTTT. It translates to CASSYKLSGPHSGNTIYF. The V gene is TRBV10-1, the J gene TRBJ1-3, with D possibly matching TRBD1 (5 bases). Germline V gene data show CDR1 as WNHNN and CDR2 as SYGVQD (reference sequence). The V end lost 6 bases, the J end lost 0 bases, and 21 bases lay between the germline ends. The CDR3 covers 18 residues.

The chain recombines TRBV15 with TRBJ2-7, with 7 positions matching TRBD1. This CDR3 comprises 15 residues. V lost 4 bases and J lost 0; bases outside the gene matches: 6. The germline V gene has CDR1 LNHNV and CDR2 YYDKDF (reference sequence). The CDR3 DNA follows: TGTGCCACCAGCACCGAGACAGGGTACTCCTACGAGCAGTACTTC. This gives the protein CATSTETGYSYEQYF.

Concerning this clonotype: Being one base from a much bigger clone, this may be a read error. The rearrangement joins TRBV10-3 to TRBJ2-1, with 11 bases lining up with TRBD2. CDR1 and CDR2 (germline): ENHRY, SYGVKD. After removal of 5 bases from V and 7 bases from J, the junction contained 7 bases not matched to a gene. The CDR3 has 15 residues. The CDR3 coding sequence is TGTGCCATCAGTATAGCGGGGGGGCCCGGGAATGAGCAGTTCTTC. The encoded protein is CAISIAGGPGNEQFF.

This clonotype was observed many times. The chain employs TRBV12-3 or TRBV12-4 and TRBJ2-3; 13 positions match TRBD2. The CDR3 totals 17 residues. The V gene end was trimmed by 3 bases and the J gene end by 4 bases; junction bases not matched to a gene: 7. In DNA form, the CDR3 reads TGTGCCAGCAGTTTGCGACGGACTAGCGGGAGTGCAGATACGCAGTATTTT. This translates into CASSLRRTSGSADTQYF.

This clonotype showed up just a few times. The DNA for the CDR3 is TGTGCCAGCAGCTCGACTAGCGGGGGGGTGGTCGGGGAGCTGTTTTTT. Amino acid sequence: CASSSTSGGVVGELFF. The gene calls are TRBV11-2 and TRBJ2-2, with 14 bases that match TRBD2. The CDR3 has 16 amino acids. The germline V gene encodes CDR1 SGHAT and CDR2 FQNNGV. The ends lost 4 bases at V and 7 bases at J; junction bases unmatched: 5.

The V gene is TRBV25-1, the J gene TRBJ1-2, with D possibly matching TRBD1 (5 bases). V was pared by 1 base and J by 8 bases, with 11 bases between. Germline V CDR1 and CDR2: MGHDK, SYGVNS. The CDR3 extends over 13 amino acids. The CDR3: CASSEWWQGGYTF. In DNA, the CDR3 is TGTGCCAGCAGTGAATGGTGGCAGGGAGGCTACACCTTC.

The V and J genes are TRBV19 and TRBJ1-1, with TRBD1 matching over 9 bases. Germline V lookup: CDR1 LNHDA, CDR2 SQIVND (reference sequence). V was pared by 7 bases and J by 0 bases, with 9 bases of the junction left unmatched. This CDR3 comprises 16 residues. This CDR3 reads CASTNRGLSLNTEAFF. The CDR3 nucleotides read TGTGCCAGTACTAACAGGGGGCTTTCATTGAACACTGAAGCTTTCTTT. Supplemented by reference TRBV19 and TRBJ1-1, the full variable domain reads DGGITQSPKYLFRKEGQNVTLSCEQNLNHDAMYWYRQDPGQGLRLIYYSQIVNDFQKGDIAEGYSVSREKKESFPLTVTSAQKNPTAFYLCASTNRGLSLNTEAFFGQGTRLTVV.

The chain has TRBV20-1 and TRBJ1-1, with 7 bases identical to TRBD1. This CDR3 is 18 amino acids long. CDR1 and CDR2 from the germline V gene are DFQATT and SNEGSKA (reference sequence). Germline trimming cut 0 bases from V and 0 bases from J; bases unmatched to any gene: 13. The CDR3 loop is CSARDSRTGVLMNTEAFF. In DNA form, the CDR3 reads TGCAGTGCTAGAGATAGCAGAACAGGGGTCCTAATGAACACTGAAGCTTTCTTT.

This clonotype appeared many times. The chain has TRBV10-3 and TRBJ1-2, with TRBD1 identical over 8 bases. V shed 2 bases and J 14 bases; nucleotides not matched to a gene: 10. The germline CDR1 and CDR2 sequences are ENHRY and SYGVKD. The CDR3 contains 13 residues. The CDR3 DNA follows: TGTGCCATCAGTGAGGGACAGGGCCCGCGGGGGACCTTC. Translation gives CAISEGQGPRGTF.

The gene calls are TRBV25-1 and TRBJ1-2; D possibly corresponds to TRBD1 (5 bases). Germline V gene sequence: CDR1 MGHDK, CDR2 SYGVNS. The CDR3 covers 14 residues. V was trimmed by 3 bases and J by 0 bases, leaving 8 bases between them. CDR3 sequence reads: CASSETATNYGYTF. CDR3 in DNA: TGTGCCAGCAGTGAGACAGCCACTAACTATGGCTACACCTTC.

This sequence joins TRBV7-9 and TRBJ1-1, with a possible D match to TRBD1 (6 bases). V was clipped by 5 bases and J by 1 base, with 14 bases between them. Germline CDR1 is SEHNR and CDR2 is FQNEAQ (reference sequence). The CDR3 spans 15 residues. The chain's CDR3 is CASSLTGSPNTEAFF. The CDR3 nucleotides are TGTGCCAGCAGCCTCACAGGGAGTCCGAACACTGAAGCTTTCTTT. Supplemented by reference TRBV7-9 and TRBJ1-1, the full variable domain reads DTGVSQNPRHKITKRGQNVTFRCDPISEHNRLYWYRQTLGQGPEFLTYFQNEAQLEKSRLLSDRFSAERPKGSFSTLEIQRTEQGDSAMYLCASSLTGSPNTEAFFGQGTRLTVV.

The V and J genes are TRBV6-1 and TRBJ1-5; a weak D match, TRBD1 (6 bases). Per the germline V gene, CDR1 is MNHNS and CDR2 is SASEGT. CDR3 length: 17 amino acids. Trimming stripped 7 bases from V and 2 bases from J, with 21 bases between. The CDR3, as DNA: TGTGCCAGCATGGAACAGGGATGGGCTCGCGGCAATCAGCCCCAGCATTTT. Translated, it gives CASMEQGWARGNQPQHF.

This chain links TRBV7-3 with TRBJ2-7; D not resolved. The V gene lost 2 bases and the J gene lost 6 bases, with 14 bases spanning the gap. This CDR3 contains 14 residues. In germline, CDR1 is SGHTA, CDR2 FQGTGA. Here the CDR3 DNA reads TGTGCCAGCAGCTTATGGGGTGGGATGGGCGAGCAGTACGTC. Translating gives CASSLWGGMGEQYV.